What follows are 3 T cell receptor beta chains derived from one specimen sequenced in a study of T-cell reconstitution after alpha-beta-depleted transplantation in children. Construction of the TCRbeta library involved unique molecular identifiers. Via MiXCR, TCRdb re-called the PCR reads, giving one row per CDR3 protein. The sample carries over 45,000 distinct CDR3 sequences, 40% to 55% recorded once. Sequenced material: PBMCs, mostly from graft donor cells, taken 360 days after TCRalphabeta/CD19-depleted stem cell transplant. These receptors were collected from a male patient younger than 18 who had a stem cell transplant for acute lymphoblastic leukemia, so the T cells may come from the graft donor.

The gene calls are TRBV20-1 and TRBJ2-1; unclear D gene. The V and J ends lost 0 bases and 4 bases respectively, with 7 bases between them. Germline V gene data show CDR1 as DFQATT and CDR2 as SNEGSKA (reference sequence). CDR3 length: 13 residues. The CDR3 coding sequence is TGCAGTGCTAGAGATCAGGCGTACAATGAGCAGTTCTTC. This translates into CSARDQAYNEQFF.

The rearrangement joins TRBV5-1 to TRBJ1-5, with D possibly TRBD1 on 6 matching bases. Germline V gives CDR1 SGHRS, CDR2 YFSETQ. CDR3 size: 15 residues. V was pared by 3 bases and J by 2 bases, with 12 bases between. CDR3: CASSSGESGNQPQHF. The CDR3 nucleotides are TGCGCCAGCAGCTCAGGGGAGAGCGGCAATCAGCCCCAGCATTTT.

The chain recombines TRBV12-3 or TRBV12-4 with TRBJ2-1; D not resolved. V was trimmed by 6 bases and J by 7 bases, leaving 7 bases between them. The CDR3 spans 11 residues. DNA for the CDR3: TGTGCCAGCAGATCCGTAAATGAGCAGTTCTTC. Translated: CASRSVNEQFF.